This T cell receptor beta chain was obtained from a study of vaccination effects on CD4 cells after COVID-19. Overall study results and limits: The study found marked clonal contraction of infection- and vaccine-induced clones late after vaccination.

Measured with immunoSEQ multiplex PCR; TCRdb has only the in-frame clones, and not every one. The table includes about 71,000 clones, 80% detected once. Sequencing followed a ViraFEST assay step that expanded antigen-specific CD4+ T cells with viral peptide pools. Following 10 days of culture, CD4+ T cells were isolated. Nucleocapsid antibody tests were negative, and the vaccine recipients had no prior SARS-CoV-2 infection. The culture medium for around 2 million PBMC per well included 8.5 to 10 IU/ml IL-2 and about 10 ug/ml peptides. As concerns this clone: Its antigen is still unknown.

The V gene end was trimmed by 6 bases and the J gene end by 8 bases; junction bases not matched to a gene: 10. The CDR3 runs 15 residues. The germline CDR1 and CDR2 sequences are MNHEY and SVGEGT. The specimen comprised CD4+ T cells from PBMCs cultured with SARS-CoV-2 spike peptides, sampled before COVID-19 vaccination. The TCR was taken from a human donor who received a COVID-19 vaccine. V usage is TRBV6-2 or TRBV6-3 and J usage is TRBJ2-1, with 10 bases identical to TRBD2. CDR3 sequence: CASSRAGGPRDEQFF. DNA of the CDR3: TGTGCCAGCAGCAGAGCGGGGGGGCCCAGGGATGAGCAGTTCTTC.